This TCR beta chain comes out of a study of OX40 agonist ivuxolimab in advanced cancers. Turning to the study itself: Age averaged 60 years (range roughly 20 to 90), and about 86% were male. Enrollees could have had prior anti-PD-1, anti-PD-L1 or anti-CTLA-4 therapy, which approximately 38% had received.

This clone was seen a handful of times. Sequencing was performed with immunoSEQ multiplex PCR; in TCRdb, only in-frame clones are kept and a portion is missing. The table includes about 14,000 clones, just under 80% detected once. V lost 6 bases, J lost 2 bases, and 7 bases stayed unmatched. Germline CDR1 is MRHNA and CDR2 is SNTAGT. The CDR3 totals 15 residues. Patients with a history of autoimmune disease or on systemic immunosuppression were excluded. This chain links TRBV6-4 with TRBJ2-3; 8 nucleotides agree with TRBD2. The clonotype was recovered from an adult with an advanced solid tumor such as melanoma, head and neck, liver or kidney cancer. The sample in question was CD4+ or CD8+ T cells sorted from blood, obtained in a trial of the OX40 agonist ivuxolimab. DNA of the CDR3: TGTGCCAGCAGCCCGGGTAGCGGGACCACAGATACGCAGTATTTT. Amino acids: CASSPGSGTTDTQYF.